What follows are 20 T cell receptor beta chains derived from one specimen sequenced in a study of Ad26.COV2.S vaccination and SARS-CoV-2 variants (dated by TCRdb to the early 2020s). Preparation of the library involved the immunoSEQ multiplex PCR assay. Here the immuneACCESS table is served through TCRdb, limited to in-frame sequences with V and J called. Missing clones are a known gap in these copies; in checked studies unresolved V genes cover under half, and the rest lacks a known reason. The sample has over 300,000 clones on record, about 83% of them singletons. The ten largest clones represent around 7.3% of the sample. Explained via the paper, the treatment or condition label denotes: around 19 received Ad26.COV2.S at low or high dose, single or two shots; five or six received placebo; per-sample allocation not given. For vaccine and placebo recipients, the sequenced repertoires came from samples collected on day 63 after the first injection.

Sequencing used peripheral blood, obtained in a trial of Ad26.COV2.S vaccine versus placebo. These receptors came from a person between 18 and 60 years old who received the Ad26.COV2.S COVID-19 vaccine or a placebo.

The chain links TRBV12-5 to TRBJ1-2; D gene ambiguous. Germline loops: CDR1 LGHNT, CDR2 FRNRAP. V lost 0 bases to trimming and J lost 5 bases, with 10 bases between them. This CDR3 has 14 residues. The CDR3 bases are TGTGCTAGTGGTTTGGTCCGGAGCTTTTATGGCTACACCTTC. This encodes CASGLVRSFYGYTF. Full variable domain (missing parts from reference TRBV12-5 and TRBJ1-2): DARVTQTPRHKVTEMGQEVTMRCQPILGHNTVFWYRQTMMQGLELLAYFRNRAPLDDSGMPKDRFSAEMPDATLATLKIQPSEPRDSAVYFCASGLVRSFYGYTFGSGTRLTVV.

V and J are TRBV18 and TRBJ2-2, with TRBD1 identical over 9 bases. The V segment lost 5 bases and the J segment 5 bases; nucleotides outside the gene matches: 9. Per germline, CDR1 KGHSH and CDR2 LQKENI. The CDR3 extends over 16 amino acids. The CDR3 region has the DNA TGTGCCAGCTCAAGATTGGGACAGGGAGCGACCGGGGAGCTGTTTTTT. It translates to CASSRLGQGATGELFF. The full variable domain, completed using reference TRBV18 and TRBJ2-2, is NAGVMQNPRHLVRRRGQEARLRCSPMKGHSHVYWYRQLPEEGLKFMVYLQKENIIDESGMPKERFSAEFPKEGPSILRIQQVVRGDSAAYFCASSRLGQGATGELFFGEGSRLTVL.

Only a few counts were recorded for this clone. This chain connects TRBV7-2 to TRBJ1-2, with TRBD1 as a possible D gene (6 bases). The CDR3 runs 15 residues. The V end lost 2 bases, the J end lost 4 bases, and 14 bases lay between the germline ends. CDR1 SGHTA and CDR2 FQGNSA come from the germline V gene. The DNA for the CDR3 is TGTGCCAGCAGCTTAATGGTCAGGACAGTCTATGGCTACACCTTC. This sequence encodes CASSLMVRTVYGYTF. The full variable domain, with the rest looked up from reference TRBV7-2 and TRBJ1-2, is GAGVSQSPSNKVTEKGKDVELRCDPISGHTALYWYRQSLGQGLEFLIYFQGNSAPDKSGLPSDRFSAERTGGSVSTLTIQRTQQEDSAVYLCASSLMVRTVYGYTFGSGTRLTVV.

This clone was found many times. CDR3 nucleotide sequence: TGTGCCAGTATGGGTGGCAGCATAGTCCCTCTTGGAAACACCATATATTTT. As protein: CASMGGSIVPLGNTIYF. The chain has TRBV19 and TRBJ1-3; D remains ambiguous. CDR3 length: 17 residues. V was trimmed by 7 bases and J by 3 bases, leaving 22 bases between them. Germline V lookup: CDR1 LNHDA, CDR2 SQIVND (reference sequence).

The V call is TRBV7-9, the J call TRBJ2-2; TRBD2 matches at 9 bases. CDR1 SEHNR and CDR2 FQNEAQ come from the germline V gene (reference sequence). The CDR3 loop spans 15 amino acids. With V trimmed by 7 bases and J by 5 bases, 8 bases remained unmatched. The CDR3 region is CASIRLAAGTGELFF. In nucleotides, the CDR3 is TGTGCCAGCATCCGACTAGCGGCCGGGACCGGGGAGCTGTTTTTT.

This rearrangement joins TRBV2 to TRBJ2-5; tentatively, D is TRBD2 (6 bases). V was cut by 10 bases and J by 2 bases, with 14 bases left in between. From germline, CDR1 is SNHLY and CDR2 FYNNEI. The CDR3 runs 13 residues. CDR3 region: CATSGTEQETQYF. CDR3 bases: TGTGCCACTTCCGGGACTGAGCAAGAGACCCAGTACTTC.

Here the CDR3 reads CASSSQGAINQPQHF. The DNA of the CDR3 is TGCGCCAGCAGCTCGCAGGGGGCCATCAATCAGCCCCAGCATTTT. This chain links TRBV4-1 with TRBJ1-5; the match to TRBD1 covers 8 bases. V trimming: 5 bases; J trimming: 3 bases; junction bases outside the gene matches: 6. The CDR3 length is 15 residues. CDR1 and CDR2 (germline): MGHRA, YSYEKL.

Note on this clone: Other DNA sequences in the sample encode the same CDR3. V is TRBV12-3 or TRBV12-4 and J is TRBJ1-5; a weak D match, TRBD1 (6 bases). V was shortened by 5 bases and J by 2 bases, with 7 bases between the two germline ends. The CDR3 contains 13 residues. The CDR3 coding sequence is TGTGCCAGCAGTCCAGGGGGCAATCAGCCCCAGCATTTT. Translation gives CASSPGGNQPQHF.

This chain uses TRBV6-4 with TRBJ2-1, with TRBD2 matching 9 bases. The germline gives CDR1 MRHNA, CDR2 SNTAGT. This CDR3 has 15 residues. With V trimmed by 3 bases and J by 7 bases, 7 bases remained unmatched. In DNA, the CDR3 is TGTGCCAGCAGTGATTTAGCGGGAGCGGGGAATGAGCAGTTCTTC. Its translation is CASSDLAGAGNEQFF.

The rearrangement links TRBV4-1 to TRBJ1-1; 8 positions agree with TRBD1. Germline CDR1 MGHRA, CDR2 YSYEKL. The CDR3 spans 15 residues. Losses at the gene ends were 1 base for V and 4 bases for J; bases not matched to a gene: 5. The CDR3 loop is CASSQGKDRVTEAFF. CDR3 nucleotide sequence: TGCGCCAGCAGCCAAGGGAAGGACAGGGTCACTGAAGCTTTCTTT.

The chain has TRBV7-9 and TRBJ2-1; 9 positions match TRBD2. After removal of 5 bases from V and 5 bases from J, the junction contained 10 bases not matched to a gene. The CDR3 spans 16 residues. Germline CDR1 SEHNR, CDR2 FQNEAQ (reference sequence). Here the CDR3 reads CASSRSAGGIHNEQFF. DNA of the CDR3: TGTGCCAGCAGCAGGTCGGCGGGGGGGATACACAATGAGCAGTTCTTC.

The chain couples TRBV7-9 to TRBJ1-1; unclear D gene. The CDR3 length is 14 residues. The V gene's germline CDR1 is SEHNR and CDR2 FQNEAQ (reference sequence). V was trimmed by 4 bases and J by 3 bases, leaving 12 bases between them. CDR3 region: CASSSGRLDTEAFF. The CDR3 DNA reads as TGTGCCAGCAGCTCCGGGCGTCTGGACACTGAAGCTTTCTTT.

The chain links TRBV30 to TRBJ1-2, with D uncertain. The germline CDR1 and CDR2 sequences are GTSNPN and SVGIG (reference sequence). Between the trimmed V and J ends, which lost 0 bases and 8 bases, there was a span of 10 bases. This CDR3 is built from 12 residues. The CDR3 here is CAWSVQVRGYTF. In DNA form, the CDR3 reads TGTGCCTGGAGTGTACAAGTTCGCGGCTACACCTTC.

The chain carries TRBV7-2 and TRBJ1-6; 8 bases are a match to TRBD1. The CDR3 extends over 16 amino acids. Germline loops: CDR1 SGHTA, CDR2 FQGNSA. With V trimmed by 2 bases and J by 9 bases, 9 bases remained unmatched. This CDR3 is CASSLTRTGSLSPLHF. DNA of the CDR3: TGTGCCAGCAGCTTAACTCGGACAGGGTCCCTTTCACCCCTCCACTTT.

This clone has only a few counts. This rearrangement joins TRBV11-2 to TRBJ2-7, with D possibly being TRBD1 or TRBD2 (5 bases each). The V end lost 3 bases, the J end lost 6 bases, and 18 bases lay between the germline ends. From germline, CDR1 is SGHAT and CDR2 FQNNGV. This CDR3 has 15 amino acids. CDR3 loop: CASSLMGPLFIEQYF. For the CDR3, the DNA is TGTGCCAGCAGCTTGATGGGACCACTATTTATCGAGCAGTACTTC. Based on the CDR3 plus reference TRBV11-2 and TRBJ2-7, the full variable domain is EAGVAQSPRYKIIEKRQSVAFWCNPISGHATLYWYQQILGQGPKLLIQFQNNGVVDDSQLPKDRFSAERLKGVDSTLKIQPAKLEDSAVYLCASSLMGPLFIEQYFGPGTRLTVT.

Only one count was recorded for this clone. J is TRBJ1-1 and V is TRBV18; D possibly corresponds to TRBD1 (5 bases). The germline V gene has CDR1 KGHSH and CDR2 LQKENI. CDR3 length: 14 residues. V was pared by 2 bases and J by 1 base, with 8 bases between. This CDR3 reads CASSPWGGNTEAFF. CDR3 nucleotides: TGTGCCAGCTCACCATGGGGCGGGAACACTGAAGCTTTCTTT.

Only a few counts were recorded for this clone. This CDR3 is CASVAPGPYSPLHF. CDR3 nucleotide sequence: TGTGCCAGCGTCGCGCCGGGACCTTATTCACCCCTCCACTTT. The rearrangement links TRBV28 to TRBJ1-6, with D possibly TRBD1 on 5 matching bases. Trimming pared 8 bases from V and 8 bases from J, leaving 16 bases between. Germline V gene sequence: CDR1 MDHEN, CDR2 SYDVKM. The CDR3 extends over 14 amino acids.

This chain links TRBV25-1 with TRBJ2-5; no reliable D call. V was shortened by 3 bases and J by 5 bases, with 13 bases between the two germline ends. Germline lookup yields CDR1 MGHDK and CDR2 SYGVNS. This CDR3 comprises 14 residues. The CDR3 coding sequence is TGTGCCAGCAGTGATTGGGGTCCCGGGGAGACCCAGTACTTC. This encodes CASSDWGPGETQYF.

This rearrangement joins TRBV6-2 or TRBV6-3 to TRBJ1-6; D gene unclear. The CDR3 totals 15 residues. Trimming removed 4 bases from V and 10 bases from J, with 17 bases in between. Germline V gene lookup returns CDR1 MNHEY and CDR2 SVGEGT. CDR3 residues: CASSWVERGGSPLHF. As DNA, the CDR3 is TGTGCCAGCAGTTGGGTGGAGCGGGGAGGCTCACCCCTCCACTTT.

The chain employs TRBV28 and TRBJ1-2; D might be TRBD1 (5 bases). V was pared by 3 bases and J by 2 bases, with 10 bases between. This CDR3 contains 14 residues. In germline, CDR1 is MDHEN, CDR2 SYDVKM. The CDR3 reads CASSLGTVNYGYTF. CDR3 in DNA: TGTGCCAGCAGTTTGGGGACGGTGAACTATGGCTACACCTTC.